Listed here are 12 T cell receptor beta chains from one sample, sequenced in a study of identical twins. TCRdb independently ran MiXCR on the 5' RACE reads; one entry per CDR3 protein. The sample has about 260,000 distinct CDR3 sequences, 7% seen once. The sample also formed part of further work on yellow fever vaccine responses in identical twins.

Sample: memory (CD45RO+) T cells sorted from blood. These receptors were obtained from a woman under 30 in good health.

Only a few counts were recorded for this clonotype. The genes are TRBV3-1 and TRBJ2-1; the match to TRBD2 covers 11 bases. The ends lost 4 bases at V and 7 bases at J; junction bases unmatched: 9. CDR3 length equals 16 residues. Germline assignment: CDR1 LGHDT and CDR2 YNNKEL (reference sequence). The CDR3 nucleotides read TGTGCCAGCAGCCCCCAGGGGACTAGCGGCTTAAATGAGCAGTTCTTC. As protein: CASSPQGTSGLNEQFF.

This clonotype was observed at least ten times. V and J are TRBV12-3 or TRBV12-4 and TRBJ2-1; no clear D gene. The V end was cut by 3 bases, the J end by 4 bases, with 7 bases between. The CDR3 covers 13 residues. The CDR3 region is CASSFETYNEQFF. Written as DNA, the CDR3 is TGTGCCAGCAGTTTTGAGACGTACAATGAGCAGTTCTTC.

This clonotype turned up a few times. The chain is built from TRBV7-9 and TRBJ2-3; D unresolved. The V and J ends lost 2 bases and 10 bases respectively, with 16 bases between them. The CDR3 is 14 residues long. Germline V CDR1 and CDR2: SEHNR, FQNEAQ (reference sequence). CDR3: CASSLTLEVNAQYF. For the CDR3, the DNA is TGTGCCAGCAGCTTAACCCTCGAAGTAAACGCGCAGTATTTT. Full variable domain (missing parts from reference TRBV7-9 and TRBJ2-3): DTGVSQNPRHKITKRGQNVTFRCDPISEHNRLYWYRQTLGQGPEFLTYFQNEAQLEKSRLLSDRFSAERPKGSFSTLEIQRTEQGDSAMYLCASSLTLEVNAQYFGPGTRLTVL.

This clonotype showed up just a few times. The chain links TRBV24-1 to TRBJ2-7, with TRBD1 as a possible D gene (5 bases). The CDR3 spans 15 residues. V was clipped by 2 bases and J by 3 bases, with 13 bases between them. The germline V gene has CDR1 KGHDR and CDR2 SFDVKD. In nucleotides, the CDR3 is TGTGCCACCAGTGATTCAACAGGTAACGACTACGAGCAGTACTTC. It yields the protein CATSDSTGNDYEQYF.

The sample holds a few counts of this clonotype. J is TRBJ2-7 and V is TRBV6-1, with D uncertain. Germline lookup yields CDR1 MNHNS and CDR2 SASEGT. CDR3 length equals 14 residues. Trimming removed 1 base from V and 3 bases from J, with 10 bases in between. The CDR3 region has the DNA TGTGCCAGCAGTGAAGAGTCCCGAGGCTACGAGCAGTACGTC. Encoded protein: CASSEESRGYEQYV.

This clonotype was detected many times. The rearrangement links TRBV5-1 to TRBJ2-7; the match to TRBD1 covers 8 bases. The junction had 11 bases not matched to a gene; V was cut back by 0 bases and J by 0 bases. Germline V gene data show CDR1 as SGHRS and CDR2 as YFSETQ. This CDR3 has 18 amino acids. The CDR3 here is CASSLGNPRDRSSYEQYF. CDR3 coding DNA: TGCGCCAGCAGCTTGGGTAATCCCCGGGACAGGTCCTCCTACGAGCAGTACTTC.

In its sample, this clonotype was seen many times. The chain is built from TRBV12-3 or TRBV12-4 and TRBJ1-4; weak D call: TRBD1 (6 bases). V lost 7 bases and J lost 8, with 17 bases in between. This CDR3 has 14 amino acids. CDR3 bases: TGTGCCAGCAACAATGACAGGCGAGGGGAAAAACTGTTTTTT. This gives the protein CASNNDRRGEKLFF.

This clonotype was found many times. The rearrangement joins TRBV9 to TRBJ2-1; D may be TRBD2 (7 bases). This CDR3 has 15 residues. The V end lost 2 bases, the J end lost 7 bases, and 16 bases lay between the germline ends. The germline CDR1 and CDR2 sequences are SGDLS and YYNGEE. The DNA of the CDR3 is TGTGCCAGCAGCGTCTTGGGGGGGCCTGGGAATGAGCAGTTCTTC. Translation gives CASSVLGGPGNEQFF.

The chain uses TRBV4-1 and TRBJ2-3; D tentatively reads TRBD1 or TRBD2 (5 bases each). Germline V gene sequence: CDR1 MGHRA, CDR2 YSYEKL. This CDR3 is built from 17 residues. V was clipped by 6 bases and J by 0 bases, with 19 bases between them. As DNA, the CDR3 is TGCGCCAGCAGTCGTGGACTGGGGCAGTCAAGCACAGATACGCAGTATTTT. This codes for CASSRGLGQSSTDTQYF.

The table lists this clonotype with a few counts. The V and J genes are TRBV12-3 or TRBV12-4 and TRBJ2-5; D tentatively reads TRBD1 or TRBD2 (6 bases each). This CDR3 is 15 amino acids long. Trimming removed 6 bases from V and 4 bases from J, with 18 bases in between. The DNA of the CDR3 is TGTGCCAGCAGATACGGACAGAGGGGAGGAGAGACCCAGTACTTC. As protein: CASRYGQRGGETQYF.

In this sample, this clonotype turned up a few times. The gene calls are TRBV7-9 and TRBJ2-2; 7 nucleotides align to TRBD1. Germline CDR1 and CDR2: SEHNR and FQNEAQ (reference sequence). The CDR3 runs 16 residues. Losses at the gene ends were 3 bases for V and 5 bases for J; bases not matched to a gene: 9. The DNA of the CDR3 is TGTGCCAGCAGCTTCCTCGGGACAGTTGGAACCGGGGAGCTGTTTTTT. Protein: CASSFLGTVGTGELFF.

This clonotype was recorded a few times. The V call is TRBV20-1, the J call TRBJ1-6; 10 bases match TRBD1. After removal of 6 bases from V and 9 bases from J, the junction contained 8 bases not matched to a gene. From germline, CDR1 is DFQATT and CDR2 SNEGSKA (reference sequence). This CDR3 spans 14 amino acids. The CDR3 is CSAPGTGVGSPLHF. The CDR3 nucleotides are TGCAGTGCACCCGGGACAGGGGTTGGTTCACCCCTCCACTTT.